A single sample gave rise to the 16 T cell receptor beta chains below, sequenced in a study of monozygotic twins with inflammatory bowel disease. One entry per CDR3 protein, without DNA, is what TCRdb gives after re-calling the 5' RACE reads. Recorded for this sample: about 380,000 distinct CDR3 sequences. The sample was blood. Every receptor here comes from a human donor with ulcerative colitis or Crohn's disease, or a healthy co-twin of an affected twin (not recorded which).

The V and J genes are TRBV4-3 and TRBJ2-7; the D call from TCRdb, TRBD1, cannot be confirmed without DNA. The length of the CDR3 is 15 residues. CDR1 and CDR2 (germline): LGHNA, YSLEER. CDR3 region: CASSQDTSGLYEQYF.

The gene calls are TRBV28 and TRBJ1-6; TCRdb selects TRBD1, and the lack of DNA leaves this call unchecked. The germline CDR1 and CDR2 sequences are MDHEN and SYDVKM. The CDR3 covers 14 residues. The CDR3 here is CASLQGSYNSPLHF.

V gene TRBV5-4 combines with J gene TRBJ2-5; TCRdb reports TRBD2, a call that lacks DNA to check it against. This CDR3 spans 16 amino acids. The germline CDR1 and CDR2 sequences are SGHNT and YYREEE (reference sequence). Here the CDR3 reads CASSRSGGAVEETQYF.

The chain combines TRBV5-4 with TRBJ2-3; TCRdb designates TRBD1, a call that cannot be tested without DNA. The germline V gene has CDR1 SGHNT and CDR2 YYREEE (reference sequence). CDR3 length equals 16 residues. This CDR3 is CASSPGTGGNTDTQYF.

The V call is TRBV29-1, the J call TRBJ2-1. From germline, CDR1 is SQVTM and CDR2 ANQGSEA. The CDR3 is made up of 14 amino acids. The CDR3 region is CSELRSISYNEQFF.

The rearrangement links TRBV12-3 or TRBV12-4 to TRBJ2-1; TCRdb returns TRBD2, unconfirmable since there is no DNA. CDR3 length equals 18 residues. CDR3 sequence reads: CASSLLAGGRYSYNEQFF.

The chain is built from TRBV5-1 and TRBJ2-3; there is no DNA to check the TCRdb D call of TRBD1. The CDR3 has 13 amino acids. The germline V gene has CDR1 SGHRS and CDR2 YFSETQ. The CDR3 sequence is CASSGGGQDTQYF. The full variable domain, completed using reference TRBV5-1 and TRBJ2-3, is KAGVTQTPRYLIKTRGQQVTLSCSPISGHRSVSWYQQTPGQGLQFLFEYFSETQRNKGNFPGRFSGRQFSNSRSEMNVSTLELGDSALYLCASSGGGQDTQYFGPGTRLTVL.

The chain carries TRBV5-6 and TRBJ2-1; the TCRdb D gene call, TRBD2, has no DNA to confirm it. The CDR3 is 15 residues long. Germline CDR1 SGHDT, CDR2 YYEEEE. The CDR3 is CASSLRGGTHNEQFF.

V is TRBV7-2 and J is TRBJ2-7. Germline loops: CDR1 SGHTA, CDR2 FQGNSA. The CDR3 is 13 residues long. CDR3 in amino acids: CASSLGNPYEQYF.

The J gene is TRBJ1-2, the V gene TRBV6-6; there is no DNA to check the TCRdb D call of TRBD1. The CDR3 has 14 amino acids. Germline V lookup: CDR1 MNHNY, CDR2 SVGAGI (reference sequence). The CDR3 reads CASSLGTAAYGYTF.

This chain uses TRBV7-2 with TRBJ2-5; TCRdb's D gene call, TRBD1, goes unchecked for lack of DNA. The CDR3 totals 15 residues. Germline V gene lookup returns CDR1 SGHTA and CDR2 FQGNSA. This CDR3 reads CASSPNPGGGETHYF. The variable domain in full, completed from reference TRBV7-2 and TRBJ2-5, reads GAGVSQSPSNKVTEKGKDVELRCDPISGHTALYWYRQSLGQGLEFLIYFQGNSAPDKSGLPSDRFSAERTGGSVSTLTIQRTQQEDSAVYLCASSPNPGGGETHYFGPGTRLLVL.

The genes are TRBV7-2 and TRBJ2-3; the D call from TCRdb, TRBD1, cannot be confirmed without DNA. Germline loops: CDR1 SGHTA, CDR2 FQGNSA. This CDR3 spans 15 amino acids. This chain's CDR3 is CASSTGQTSTDTQYF.

The chain recombines TRBV12-3 or TRBV12-4 with TRBJ2-7; TCRdb's D call of TRBD1 is untestable without DNA. The CDR3 runs to 14 residues. The CDR3 spells CASSRGQGIDEQYF.

The rearrangement uses TRBV12-3 or TRBV12-4 and TRBJ2-3; TCRdb gives TRBD2 as the D gene, but with no DNA this cannot be confirmed. The CDR3 sequence is 16 residues long. CDR3 protein: CASSLLSGGSMATQYF.

This chain joins TRBV20-1 and TRBJ1-2. CDR3 length: 13 residues. Germline V CDR1 and CDR2: DFQATT, SNEGSKA (reference sequence). CDR3 region: CSAREGRARGYTF.

CDR3 region: CSASTSGKNTGELFF. V and J are TRBV20-1 and TRBJ2-2; TCRdb indicates TRBD2, and absent DNA this call remains unverified. The CDR3 spans 15 residues. Germline CDR1 and CDR2: DFQATT and SNEGSKA (reference sequence).